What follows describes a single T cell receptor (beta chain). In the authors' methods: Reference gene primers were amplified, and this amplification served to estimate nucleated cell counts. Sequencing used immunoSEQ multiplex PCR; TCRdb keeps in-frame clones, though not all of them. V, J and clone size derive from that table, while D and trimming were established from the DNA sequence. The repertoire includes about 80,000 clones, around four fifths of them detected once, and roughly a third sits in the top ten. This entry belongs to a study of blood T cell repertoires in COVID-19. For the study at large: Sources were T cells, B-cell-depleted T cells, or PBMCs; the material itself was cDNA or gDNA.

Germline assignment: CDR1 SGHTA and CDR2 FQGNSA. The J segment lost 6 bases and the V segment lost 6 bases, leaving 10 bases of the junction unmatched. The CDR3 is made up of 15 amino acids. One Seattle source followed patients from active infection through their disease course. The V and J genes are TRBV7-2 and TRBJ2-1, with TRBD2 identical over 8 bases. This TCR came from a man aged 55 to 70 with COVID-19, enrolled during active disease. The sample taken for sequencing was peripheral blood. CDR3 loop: CASRRSGSSSNEQFF. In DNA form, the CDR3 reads TGTGCCAGCAGACGAAGCGGGAGTAGTTCCAATGAGCAGTTCTTC.